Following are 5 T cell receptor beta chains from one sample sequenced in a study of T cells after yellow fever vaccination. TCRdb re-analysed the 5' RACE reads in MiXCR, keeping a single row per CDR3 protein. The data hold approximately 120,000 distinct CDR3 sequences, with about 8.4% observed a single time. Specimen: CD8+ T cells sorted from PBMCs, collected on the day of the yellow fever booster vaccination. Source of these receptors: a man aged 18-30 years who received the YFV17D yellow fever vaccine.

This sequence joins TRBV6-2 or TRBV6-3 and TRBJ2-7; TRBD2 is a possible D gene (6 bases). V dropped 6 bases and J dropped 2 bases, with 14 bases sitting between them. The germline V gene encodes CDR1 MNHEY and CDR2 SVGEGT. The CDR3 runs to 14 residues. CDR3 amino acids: CASSLPGGPYEQYV. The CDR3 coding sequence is TGTGCCAGCAGCCTCCCCGGGGGACCCTACGAGCAGTACGTC.

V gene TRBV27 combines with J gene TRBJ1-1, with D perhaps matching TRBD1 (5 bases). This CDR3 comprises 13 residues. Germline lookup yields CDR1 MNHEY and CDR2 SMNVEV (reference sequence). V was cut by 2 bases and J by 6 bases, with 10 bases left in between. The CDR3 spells CASSLLGGAEAFF. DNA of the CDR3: TGTGCCAGCAGTTTACTTGGGGGAGCTGAAGCTTTCTTT.

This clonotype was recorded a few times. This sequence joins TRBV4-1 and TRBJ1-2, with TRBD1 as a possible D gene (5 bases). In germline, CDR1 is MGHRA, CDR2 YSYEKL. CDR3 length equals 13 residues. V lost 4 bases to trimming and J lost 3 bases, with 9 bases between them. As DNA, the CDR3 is TGCGCCAGCAGCCGTCAGGGTGACTATGGCTACACCTTC. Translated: CASSRQGDYGYTF.

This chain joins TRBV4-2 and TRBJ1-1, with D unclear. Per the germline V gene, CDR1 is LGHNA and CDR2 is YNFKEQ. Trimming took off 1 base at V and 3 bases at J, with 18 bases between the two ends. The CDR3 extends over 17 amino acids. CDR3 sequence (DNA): TGTGCCAGCAGCCAAGTTTCCTTAATCGCCGGATACACTGAAGCTTTCTTT. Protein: CASSQVSLIAGYTEAFF.

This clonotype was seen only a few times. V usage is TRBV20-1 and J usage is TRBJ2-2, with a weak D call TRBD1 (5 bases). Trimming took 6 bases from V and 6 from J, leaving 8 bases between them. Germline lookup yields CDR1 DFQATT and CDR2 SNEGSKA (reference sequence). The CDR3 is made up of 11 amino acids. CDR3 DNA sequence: TGCAGTGCCCAGGGTCCCGGGGAGCTGTTTTTT. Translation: CSAQGPGELFF.